This T cell receptor beta chain was identified during a study of T cells in Graves' hyperthyroidism and ophthalmopathy. This clonotype has a handful of counts. The antigen is not known. Germline assignment: CDR1 DFQATT and CDR2 SNEGSKA (reference sequence). This CDR3 is built from 14 residues. V gave up 5 bases and J gave up 3 bases; unmatched junction bases: 10. Study findings and constraints: The model forecast ophthalmopathy, anticipating it by a median about six months before onset.

Exclusion followed for patients with uncontrolled infection, other autoimmune disease, pregnancy or lactation. The PBMCs were sourced from fresh peripheral blood (less than 11 ml). The TCR beta CDR3 regions underwent amplification using RNA transcripts as the source. Primed by the HTBI set, a first-round RT-PCR was run on the TCR CDR3. TCRdb redid the calling of the multiplex PCR reads with MiXCR, one entry per CDR3 protein. The sample contains about 840,000 distinct CDR3 sequences, 38% of which appear only once. The chain links TRBV20-1 to TRBJ2-7; 7 nucleotides line up with TRBD1. Sequencing was performed on blood. This clonotype was sampled from a man aged 18 to 29 with Graves' hyperthyroidism. The CDR3 DNA is TGCAGTGCTCTTACGGACCGGGACAGCTACGAGCAGTACTTC. The encoded protein is CSALTDRDSYEQYF.